The 4 T cell receptor beta chains presented below share a single source sample, sequenced in a study of T-cell memory formation after mild COVID-19. TCRdb passed the 5' RACE reads through MiXCR, listing each CDR3 protein once. This table has 350,000 to 450,000 distinct CDR3 sequences, 20% to 25% appearing once. Sample: PBMCs or a T cell subset sorted from them (not recorded which). Every receptor here comes from an adult woman who had mild COVID-19 (a few samples of this study predate the infection). Cell type and time point are not known.

This clonotype was observed a handful of times. This chain uses TRBV9 with TRBJ2-1; TRBD2 is a possible D gene (6 bases). CDR1 is SGDLS, CDR2 YYNGEE, per germline. V shed 3 bases and J shed 3 bases, with 10 bases lying between them. The CDR3 is 14 residues long. Written as DNA, the CDR3 is TGTGCCAGCAGCGGGGACTCCTACTACAATGAGCAGTTCTTC. Protein product: CASSGDSYYNEQFF.

A few counts support this clonotype. The chain employs TRBV3-1 and TRBJ1-1, with 7 bases lining up with TRBD1. The V and J ends lost 4 bases and 7 bases, in that order; junction bases with no gene match: 9. Germline values: CDR1 LGHDT, CDR2 YNNKEL (reference sequence). This CDR3 comprises 14 residues. In DNA, the CDR3 is TGTGCCAGCAGCCCGAGACAGGGAACAATTGAAGCTTTCTTT. It specifies CASSPRQGTIEAFF.

The chain combines TRBV3-1 with TRBJ2-3; D is unclear. Trimming cost V 2 bases and J 0 bases, with 6 bases left between them. Germline V gene lookup returns CDR1 LGHDT and CDR2 YNNKEL (reference sequence). The CDR3 spans 14 residues. CDR3 sequence: CASSQPGSTDTQYF. CDR3 coding DNA: TGTGCCAGCAGCCAACCCGGGAGCACAGATACGCAGTATTTT.

The chain couples TRBV11-2 to TRBJ2-7; 9 positions match TRBD1. Germline V gene sequence: CDR1 SGHAT, CDR2 FQNNGV. The CDR3 length is 15 residues. The trim removed 1 base at V and 4 bases at J, leaving 5 bases unmatched. CDR3 DNA: TGTGCCAGCAGCTTAGCACCGGGACAGGGTTACGAGCAGTACTTC. This encodes CASSLAPGQGYEQYF.